Listed below are T cell receptor beta chains from one sample, sequenced in a study of radiation and T cells in renal cell carcinoma. TCRdb's table, derived via immunoSEQ multiplex PCR, lists solely in-frame clones and lacks some. Among under 11,000 clones listed, 58% were seen once. This sample comprised tumor tissue, obtained from a patient whose treatment was nephrectomy without radiotherapy. These receptors originate from a man between 40 and 49 years old with renal cell carcinoma. Each CDR3 is given with its conserved first and last residue. Each record gives: clone size, J gene, V gene, D gene, CDR3 DNA, CDR3 protein. D genes are given only for firm matches. For some rows the clone size is stated as once, few or many, or as a class when expanded; others skip it.

abundance: few
j_gene: TRBJ2-5
v_gene: TRBV9
d_gene: .
CDR3nt: TGTGCCAGCAGCGTATGGATCGGGGAGACCCAGTACTTC
CDR3aa: CASSVWIGETQYF

abundance: .
j_gene: TRBJ2-5
v_gene: TRBV11-3
d_gene: .
CDR3nt: TGTGCCAGCAGCTTAGGGAGTAAAAGAGGCGAGACCCAGTACTTC
CDR3aa: CASSLGSKRGETQYF

abundance: few
j_gene: TRBJ2-5
v_gene: TRBV27
d_gene: .
CDR3nt: TGTGCCAGCAGTTTGGGGGGCGAAGAGACCCAGTACTTC
CDR3aa: CASSLGGEETQYF

abundance: .
j_gene: TRBJ2-5
v_gene: TRBV5-1
d_gene: TRBD2
CDR3nt: TGCGCCAGCAGAACCGGGCTAGCGGGAGCAGAGACCCAGTACTTC
CDR3aa: CASRTGLAGAETQYF

abundance: .
j_gene: TRBJ1-1
v_gene: TRBV9
d_gene: TRBD1
CDR3nt: TGTGCCAGCAGCGAACAGGGGGATGAAGCTTTCTTT
CDR3aa: CASSEQGDEAFF

abundance: .
j_gene: TRBJ2-1
v_gene: TRBV29-1
d_gene: .
CDR3nt: TGCAGCGGATCGCTGGCTGAGCAGTTCTTC
CDR3aa: CSGSLAEQFF

abundance: .
j_gene: TRBJ2-5
v_gene: TRBV29-1
d_gene: .
CDR3nt: TGCAGCGTTGCCGGTGGCGGGATGACATCAGAGACCCAGTACTTC
CDR3aa: CSVAGGGMTSETQYF

abundance: .
j_gene: TRBJ1-1
v_gene: TRBV19
d_gene: .
CDR3nt: TGTGCCAGTAGTGCCCGAAACACTGGACTCGGAGCTTTCTTT
CDR3aa: CASSARNTGLGAFF

abundance: few
j_gene: TRBJ2-2
v_gene: TRBV7-2
d_gene: .
CDR3nt: TGTGCCAGCAGCTTAACAAACACCGGGGAGCTGTTTTTT
CDR3aa: CASSLTNTGELFF

abundance: .
j_gene: TRBJ1-2
v_gene: TRBV10-1
d_gene: .
CDR3nt: TGCGCCAGCATGGGTGCAGGATCGCGAAAGACCTATGGCTACACCTTC
CDR3aa: CASMGAGSRKTYGYTF

abundance: .
j_gene: TRBJ1-5
v_gene: TRBV9
d_gene: .
CDR3nt: TGTGCCAGCAGCGTAGGCCCCAGCAATCAGCCCCAGCATTTT
CDR3aa: CASSVGPSNQPQHF

abundance: .
j_gene: TRBJ2-2
v_gene: TRBV15
d_gene: .
CDR3nt: TGTGCCACCAGCAGAGATCCCGGTGGGCACACCGGGGAGCTGTTTTTT
CDR3aa: CATSRDPGGHTGELFF

abundance: .
j_gene: TRBJ2-5
v_gene: TRBV6-4
d_gene: TRBD2
CDR3nt: TGTGCCAGCCACCACGTAGGGGGACTAGCGGGAGGCGAGACCCAGTACTTC
CDR3aa: CASHHVGGLAGGETQYF

abundance: .
j_gene: TRBJ1-5
v_gene: TRBV23-1
d_gene: .
CDR3nt: TGCGCCAGCGCCATCGGGAGGGCAGGGGTGAGCAATCAGCCCCAGCATTTT
CDR3aa: CASAIGRAGVSNQPQHF

abundance: .
j_gene: TRBJ1-1
v_gene: TRBV5-1
d_gene: .
CDR3nt: TGCGCCAGCACCCGCGATGTGGGTAGTTTGAACACTGAAGCTTTCTTT
CDR3aa: CASTRDVGSLNTEAFF

abundance: .
j_gene: TRBJ1-2
v_gene: TRBV14
d_gene: .
CDR3nt: TGTGCCAGCAGCCAAATCGGGGACTATGGCTACACCTTC
CDR3aa: CASSQIGDYGYTF

abundance: .
j_gene: TRBJ1-1
v_gene: TRBV29-1
d_gene: .
CDR3nt: TGCAGCGTTGAAGGATCGGGGGGGGTAGCTTTCTTT
CDR3aa: CSVEGSGGVAFF

abundance: .
j_gene: TRBJ2-5
v_gene: TRBV11-1
d_gene: TRBD2
CDR3nt: TGTGCCAGCAGCTTAGGGACTATTGCGGGAGAAGAGACCCAGTACTTC
CDR3aa: CASSLGTIAGEETQYF

abundance: .
j_gene: TRBJ2-5
v_gene: TRBV11-3
d_gene: .
CDR3nt: TGTGCCAGCAGCTTTTCCAGGTCCCAAGAGACCCAGTACTTC
CDR3aa: CASSFSRSQETQYF

abundance: .
j_gene: TRBJ2-5
v_gene: TRBV7-2
d_gene: TRBD1
CDR3nt: TGTGCCAGCAGCCCGACAGGGACAGGAGAGACCCAGTACTTC
CDR3aa: CASSPTGTGETQYF

abundance: medium-sized
j_gene: TRBJ2-7
v_gene: TRBV25-1
d_gene: .
CDR3nt: TGTGCCAGCAGTGGACTAGTAAGTCTATACGAGCAGTACTTC
CDR3aa: CASSGLVSLYEQYF

abundance: .
j_gene: TRBJ1-4
v_gene: TRBV27
d_gene: TRBD1
CDR3nt: TGTGCCAGCAGTTTGAAGAGGACAGGGTTTGAAAAACTGTTTTTT
CDR3aa: CASSLKRTGFEKLFF

abundance: once
j_gene: TRBJ1-3
v_gene: TRBV29-1
d_gene: TRBD1
CDR3nt: TGCAGCGTTGAAGAGCTACAGGGGACCTCTGGAAACACCATATATTTT
CDR3aa: CSVEELQGTSGNTIYF

abundance: .
j_gene: TRBJ2-2
v_gene: TRBV19
d_gene: TRBD2
CDR3nt: TGTGCCAGTACCCTCGCGAGGGGGACTAGGGCCGGGGAGCTGTTTTTT
CDR3aa: CASTLARGTRAGELFF

abundance: .
j_gene: TRBJ1-5
v_gene: TRBV5-1
d_gene: .
CDR3nt: TGCGCCAGCAGCTTGGCCCCAGGCGCGGGCGGCAATCAGCCCCAGCATTTT
CDR3aa: CASSLAPGAGGNQPQHF

abundance: .
j_gene: TRBJ2-7
v_gene: TRBV7-8
d_gene: TRBD1
CDR3nt: TGTGCCAGCAGCTTAGGTCCAAACAGGGGTTACGAGCAGTACTTC
CDR3aa: CASSLGPNRGYEQYF

abundance: few
j_gene: TRBJ1-3
v_gene: TRBV9
d_gene: .
CDR3nt: TGTGCCAGCAGCGTAGGCCATTCTGGAAACACCATATATTTT
CDR3aa: CASSVGHSGNTIYF

abundance: .
j_gene: TRBJ1-2
v_gene: TRBV7-2
d_gene: .
CDR3nt: TGTGCCAGCAGTCTCCGGGGCAGTCGACAAACTAACTATGGCTACACCTTC
CDR3aa: CASSLRGSRQTNYGYTF

abundance: .
j_gene: TRBJ2-3
v_gene: TRBV11-2
d_gene: .
CDR3nt: TGTGCCAGCAGCTTAGTTCGGGATACGCAGTATTTT
CDR3aa: CASSLVRDTQYF

abundance: .
j_gene: TRBJ2-5
v_gene: TRBV28
d_gene: TRBD2
CDR3nt: TGTGCCAGCAGCCCTCAGCGGACTAGCCGGGAGACCCAGTACTTC
CDR3aa: CASSPQRTSRETQYF

abundance: once
j_gene: TRBJ2-2
v_gene: TRBV19
d_gene: TRBD2
CDR3nt: TGTGCCAGTAGTGAACCGGGACTAGCCTTAGGGGAGCTGTTTTTT
CDR3aa: CASSEPGLALGELFF

abundance: few
j_gene: TRBJ1-4
v_gene: TRBV10-3
d_gene: TRBD1
CDR3nt: TGTGCCACCACCCGGGACAGGGCTGAAAAACTGTTTTTT
CDR3aa: CATTRDRAEKLFF

abundance: .
j_gene: TRBJ1-4
v_gene: TRBV2
d_gene: .
CDR3nt: TGTGCTGGGGCGGGGGGACAAGAGCATGAAAAACTGTTTTTT
CDR3aa: CAGAGGQEHEKLFF

abundance: .
j_gene: TRBJ1-2
v_gene: TRBV6-1
d_gene: .
CDR3nt: TGTGCCAGCAGTGCATCTAAGGGCTATGGCTACACCTTC
CDR3aa: CASSASKGYGYTF

abundance: medium-sized
j_gene: TRBJ1-1
v_gene: TRBV21-1
d_gene: .
CDR3nt: TGTGCCAGCAGCAAATGGGGCCCTCTCAACAGGGGGCTAAACACTGAAGCTTTCTTT
CDR3aa: CASSKWGPLNRGLNTEAFF

abundance: .
j_gene: TRBJ2-7
v_gene: TRBV2
d_gene: .
CDR3nt: TGTGCCAGCAGGAAAAGAAACCGGGACTTGCTTAAGTTAGAGCAGTACTTC
CDR3aa: CASRKRNRDLLKLEQYF

abundance: few
j_gene: TRBJ1-1
v_gene: TRBV20-1
d_gene: .
CDR3nt: TGCAGTGCTAGACCCGGAGATTTGGCTTTCTTT
CDR3aa: CSARPGDLAFF

abundance: .
j_gene: TRBJ2-7
v_gene: TRBV29-1
d_gene: TRBD1
CDR3nt: TGCAGCGTTACACAGGGGGCAGGCTACGAGCAGTACTTC
CDR3aa: CSVTQGAGYEQYF

abundance: .
j_gene: TRBJ2-3
v_gene: TRBV29-1
d_gene: .
CDR3nt: TGCAGCGTTGAACGCGAGTCGCGCACGATAGATACGCAGTATTTT
CDR3aa: CSVERESRTIDTQYF

abundance: .
j_gene: TRBJ1-2
v_gene: TRBV6-1
d_gene: TRBD1
CDR3nt: TGTGCCAGCTCAATAGGACAGGGGGCGTATGGCTACACCTTC
CDR3aa: CASSIGQGAYGYTF

abundance: .
j_gene: TRBJ2-5
v_gene: TRBV21-1
d_gene: .
CDR3nt: TGTGCCAGCAGCAAAACGTCAGGGGGGACCCAGTACTTC
CDR3aa: CASSKTSGGTQYF

abundance: few
j_gene: TRBJ1-2
v_gene: TRBV19
d_gene: TRBD1
CDR3nt: TGTGCCAGTAGTTCGATGACAGGGCGGTTGTATGGCTACACCTTC
CDR3aa: CASSSMTGRLYGYTF

abundance: few
j_gene: TRBJ1-1
v_gene: TRBV19
d_gene: TRBD1
CDR3nt: TGTGCCAGTACGAGAATACAGGGGTCACGGACTGAAGCTTTCTTT
CDR3aa: CASTRIQGSRTEAFF

abundance: .
j_gene: TRBJ1-2
v_gene: TRBV19
d_gene: .
CDR3nt: TGTGCCAGTAGTTCGACAGGACGCTATGGCTACACCTTC
CDR3aa: CASSSTGRYGYTF

abundance: .
j_gene: TRBJ2-1
v_gene: TRBV9
d_gene: TRBD2
CDR3nt: TGTGCCAGCAGCTCGACTAGCGGTTACAATGAGCAGTTCTTC
CDR3aa: CASSSTSGYNEQFF

abundance: .
j_gene: TRBJ2-3
v_gene: TRBV6-6
d_gene: TRBD2
CDR3nt: TGTGCCAGCAGTTTCGAGCGGGGGACAGATACGCAGTATTTT
CDR3aa: CASSFERGTDTQYF

abundance: .
j_gene: TRBJ2-7
v_gene: TRBV7-2
d_gene: .
CDR3nt: TGTGCCAGCAGCTTACCCAGGGCTCCCGGGTCCTCCACCACCTACGAGCAGTACTTC
CDR3aa: CASSLPRAPGSSTTYEQYF

abundance: .
j_gene: TRBJ1-4
v_gene: TRBV5-6
d_gene: .
CDR3nt: TGTGCCAGCAGCTTAAGAGGGTCGGGCGGAGAGGAAAAACTGTTTTTT
CDR3aa: CASSLRGSGGEEKLFF

abundance: .
j_gene: TRBJ2-3
v_gene: TRBV6-6
d_gene: .
CDR3nt: TGTGCCAGCAGTTACTCGACCCGGTCCACAGATACGCAGTATTTT
CDR3aa: CASSYSTRSTDTQYF

abundance: .
j_gene: TRBJ1-2
v_gene: TRBV9
d_gene: TRBD1
CDR3nt: TGTGCCAGCAGCGTAGCCGCAAATGGACAGGGGCCCTATGGCTACACCTTC
CDR3aa: CASSVAANGQGPYGYTF

abundance: .
j_gene: TRBJ1-2
v_gene: TRBV5-3
d_gene: .
CDR3nt: TGTGCCACCAAGGAGTGGCATCGGGTCCCCTATGGCTACACCTTC
CDR3aa: CATKEWHRVPYGYTF

abundance: .
j_gene: TRBJ2-7
v_gene: TRBV27
d_gene: TRBD1
CDR3nt: TGTGCCAGCAGTGGATCGGGACAGGGGCCCTACGAGCAGTACTTC
CDR3aa: CASSGSGQGPYEQYF